Listed below are T cell receptor beta chains from one sample, sequenced in a study of OX40 agonist ivuxolimab in advanced cancers. TCRdb keeps only in-frame clones here, not all; method: immunoSEQ multiplex PCR. The data hold 55,000 to 70,000 clones, with roughly four fifths observed a single time. This material consisted of CD4+ or CD8+ T cells sorted from blood, taken in a trial of the OX40 agonist ivuxolimab. These receptors originate from an adult with an advanced solid tumor such as melanoma, head and neck, liver or kidney cancer. Each CDR3 is given with its conserved first and last residue. A D gene is named only where the DNA matches it firmly. For some rows the clone size is stated as once, few or many, or as a class when expanded; others skip it.

j_call | clone_size | d_call | v_call | cdr3_nt | cdr3_aa
TRBJ2-7 | . | . | TRBV6-1 | TGTGCCAGCAGCCTAGCGTTTGGGGGGACCTACGAGCAGTACTTC | CASSLAFGGTYEQYF
TRBJ2-5 | medium-sized | . | TRBV19 | TGTGCCAGTAGCGCGGCGCAAGAGACCCAGTACTTC | CASSAAQETQYF
TRBJ2-1 | . | . | TRBV18 | TGTGCCAGCTCACCACCGTCCGGGGAGAGGTACAATGAGCAGTTCTTC | CASSPPSGERYNEQFF
TRBJ2-7 | once | . | TRBV5-1 | TGCGCCAGCAGCTTGCCACCCTACGAGCAGTACTTC | CASSLPPYEQYF
TRBJ1-2 | . | . | TRBV6-6 | TGTGCCAGCGGGGGAACAAACTATGGCTACACCTTC | CASGGTNYGYTF
TRBJ2-5 | . | . | TRBV19 | TGTGCCAGAACGGACAGACAAGAGACCCAGTACTTC | CARTDRQETQYF
TRBJ2-7 | . | . | TRBV4-2 | TGTGCCAGCAGCGGGGAAAGGGATACCTACGAGCAGTACTTC | CASSGERDTYEQYF
TRBJ1-3 | . | TRBD1 | TRBV5-6 | TGTGCCAGCAGCTTGGGGCAGGGGGCGCGATCTGGAAACACCATATATTTT | CASSLGQGARSGNTIYF
TRBJ1-1 | . | TRBD1 | TRBV25-1 | TGTGCCAGCAGGTCGACAGGGACTTTTAACACTGAAGCTTTCTTT | CASRSTGTFNTEAFF
TRBJ1-6 | . | . | TRBV7-9 | TGTGCCAGCAGCTTAGCGGGACCCGATAATTCACCCCTCCACTTT | CASSLAGPDNSPLHF
TRBJ2-1 | . | TRBD1 | TRBV19 | TGTGCCAGTAGTATATACACAGGGGGCGCGGAAAATGAGCAGTTCTTC | CASSIYTGGAENEQFF
TRBJ2-3 | . | . | TRBV7-6 | TGTGCCAGCAGCTTAGCTAATCTGATTAGAGAGCTGTATTTT | CASSLANLIRELYF
TRBJ2-1 | . | TRBD2 | TRBV7-2 | TGTGCCAGCAGCTTAGTTGGGACTAGCGGCCACAATGAGCAGTTCTTC | CASSLVGTSGHNEQFF
TRBJ2-7 | . | TRBD1 | TRBV5-1 | TGCGCCAGCAGCCCCGGGACAGCGAACTACGAGCAGTACTTC | CASSPGTANYEQYF
TRBJ1-1 | . | . | TRBV5-1 | TGCGCCAGCAGCTTGGTTGCTCTATGGGAGGGAATTGAAGCTTTCTTT | CASSLVALWEGIEAFF
TRBJ2-3 | . | . | TRBV2 | TGTGCCAGCAGTCGCGCGGGGCGTCCTGCCACAGATACGCAGTATTTT | CASSRAGRPATDTQYF
TRBJ2-5 | few | . | TRBV4-1 | TGCGCCAGCAGCCAAGAAATGGGCAGGGGTGAGACCCAGTACTTC | CASSQEMGRGETQYF
TRBJ1-1 | . | . | TRBV10-1 | TGCGCCAGCAGTGATGGACAGTGGGAGCGAGGGGGCACTGAAGCTTTCTTT | CASSDGQWERGGTEAFF
TRBJ2-2 | . | . | TRBV5-1 | TGCGCCAGCAAACAGCAGAACACCGGGGAGCTGTTTTTT | CASKQQNTGELFF
TRBJ1-1 | once | . | TRBV19 | TGTGCCAGTAGTATCGAGAGCCGGGGGACTGAAGCTTTCTTT | CASSIESRGTEAFF
TRBJ1-6 | . | . | TRBV11-3 | TGTGCCAGCAGCCCTAGGGACCGAGGGTGGGTTAATTCACCCCTCCACTTT | CASSPRDRGWVNSPLHF
TRBJ2-2 | . | . | TRBV6-1 | TGTGCCGGTTCGTTCGAGACTGCGAACACCGGGGAGCTGTTTTTT | CAGSFETANTGELFF
TRBJ1-5 | few | . | TRBV28 | TGTGCCAGCAGTTTCTCGACTCCCGCCAATCAGCCCCAGCATTTT | CASSFSTPANQPQHF
TRBJ1-2 | . | TRBD1 | TRBV6-6 | TGTGCCAGCACCGATGGGACAGGAACCTATGGCTACACCTTC | CASTDGTGTYGYTF
TRBJ1-2 | . | TRBD1 | TRBV9 | TGTGCCAGCAGCCCAAGAGGACAGGTTTACTATGGCTACACCTTC | CASSPRGQVYYGYTF
TRBJ2-5 | . | . | TRBV6-6 | TGTGCCAGCAGTTACTCGGGGGGTGAGCAAGAGACCCAGTACTTC | CASSYSGGEQETQYF
TRBJ2-7 | . | . | TRBV19 | TGTGCCAGTAGCGCCGTGGGGATCGAGCAGTACTTC | CASSAVGIEQYF
TRBJ2-2 | . | . | TRBV5-6 | TGTGCCAGCAGCTTGGCCTTTCAGAACACCGGGGAGCTGTTTTTT | CASSLAFQNTGELFF
TRBJ1-1 | . | TRBD1 | TRBV6-6 | TGTGCCAGCAGTCGCGGGACAGTGAACACTGAAGCTTTCTTT | CASSRGTVNTEAFF
TRBJ2-3 | once | TRBD1 | TRBV7-6 | TGTGCCAGCAGCTCCAACAGGGGGCGCGGAGATACGCAGTATTTT | CASSSNRGRGDTQYF
TRBJ2-1 | . | . | TRBV19 | TGTGCCAGTAGTCCACTCCCGACAGGCTCCTACAATGAGCAGTTCTTC | CASSPLPTGSYNEQFF
TRBJ2-3 | . | . | TRBV18 | TGTGCCAGCTCATCCCCTCCCAGGGGAGAAAGGCAGTATTTT | CASSSPPRGERQYF
TRBJ2-2 | . | . | TRBV6-1 | TGTGCCAGCAAGGTCGGGGAGCTGTTTTTT | CASKVGELFF
TRBJ1-4 | . | TRBD1 | TRBV19 | TGTGCCAGTACCGCCCCCGGGACAGGTTATAATGAAAAACTGTTTTTT | CASTAPGTGYNEKLFF
TRBJ1-6 | few | TRBD1 | TRBV29-1 | TGCAGCGTCGCCGACGGACAGGGAAATAATTCACCCCTCCACTTT | CSVADGQGNNSPLHF
TRBJ1-3 | . | . | TRBV6-5 | TGTGCCAGCCGGAGCGAGACGGCCACCATATATTTT | CASRSETATIYF
TRBJ2-7 | . | TRBD2 | TRBV9 | TGTGCCAGCAGCGTAGGTGGCGGGGGGACGTACGAGCAGTACTTC | CASSVGGGGTYEQYF